Shown below are 8 T cell receptor beta chains from a single sample sequenced in a study of CD8 T cells in ankylosing spondylitis. The antigens for these receptors are not known. Points from the study as a whole: Seemingly distinctive of ankylosing spondylitis blood was a TCR beta motif formed by eight highly homologous variants.

TCRdb used MiXCR to reprocess the 5' RACE reads, holding one entry per CDR3 protein. The repertoire includes a few hundred thousand distinct CDR3 sequences, 7% to 9% of them detected once, and roughly 15% sits in the top ten. Sequencing was done on a sample of blood, either unsorted or a sorted T cell fraction (not recorded which). Receptors were obtained from a male donor with ankylosing spondylitis.

There are many counts of this clonotype. The chain employs TRBV2 and TRBJ2-1; D is uncertain. V was pared by 4 bases and J by 7 bases, with 17 bases between. The germline gives CDR1 SNHLY, CDR2 FYNNEI. The CDR3 consists of 15 residues. CDR3 sequence (DNA): TGTGCCAGCAGTGTTTTTCTAACATCGCGGAATGAGCAGTTCTTC. This translates into CASSVFLTSRNEQFF.

The chain's CDR3 is CASSSGDRDFHEQYF. DNA of the CDR3: TGCGCCAGCAGCTCAGGGGACAGGGATTTCCACGAGCAGTACTTC. The chain joins TRBV5-1 to TRBJ2-7, with 9 bases fitting TRBD1. The V gene end was trimmed by 3 bases and the J gene end by 5 bases; junction bases not matched to a gene: 9. CDR3 size: 15 residues. CDR1 and CDR2 from the germline V gene are SGHRS and YFSETQ.

This clonotype was detected a few times. V and J are TRBV5-1 and TRBJ2-1, with D tentatively TRBD1 (5 bases). The CDR3 extends over 15 amino acids. The V end lost 0 bases, the J end lost 8 bases, and 15 bases lay between the germline ends. Germline V lookup: CDR1 SGHRS, CDR2 YFSETQ. The CDR3 DNA reads TGCGCCAGCAGCTTGGAGTCCAGGGTTCTCGATGAGCAGTTCTTC. Protein: CASSLESRVLDEQFF.

This chain joins TRBV5-5 and TRBJ2-3; no firm D call. The CDR3 runs to 14 residues. V was clipped by 5 bases and J by 5 bases, with 15 bases between them. Germline V gives CDR1 SGHKS, CDR2 YYEKEE (reference sequence). CDR3 loop: CASRGVYPGDTQYF. The CDR3, as DNA: TGTGCCAGCAGAGGCGTCTACCCGGGAGATACGCAGTATTTT.

The chain joins TRBV4-1 to TRBJ2-7, with D perhaps matching TRBD1 (6 bases). Germline V gene sequence: CDR1 MGHRA, CDR2 YSYEKL. Trimming removed 1 base at V and 0 bases at J, with 7 bases between. This CDR3 contains 14 residues. The CDR3 DNA reads TGCGCCAGCAGCCAAGGGACAGACTCCTACGAGCAGTACTTC. Amino acids: CASSQGTDSYEQYF.

This clonotype was seen only a few times. The V gene is TRBV5-1, the J gene TRBJ2-2; D is unclear. This CDR3 contains 13 residues. Germline assignment: CDR1 SGHRS and CDR2 YFSETQ. V was trimmed by 5 bases and J by 2 bases, leaving 7 bases between them. The CDR3 region is CASRPTNTGELFF. In DNA, the CDR3 is TGCGCCAGCAGGCCCACTAACACCGGGGAGCTGTTTTTT.

This clonotype was observed a few times. The J gene is TRBJ1-1, the V gene TRBV5-1; D is undetermined. V was shortened by 0 bases and J by 1 base, with 10 bases between the two germline ends. The germline V gene has CDR1 SGHRS and CDR2 YFSETQ. This CDR3 region has 15 residues. The CDR3 DNA reads as TGCGCCAGCAGCTTGGAGGCAGCTAGGAACACTGAAGCTTTCTTT. Encoded protein: CASSLEAARNTEAFF.

The genes are TRBV12-3 or TRBV12-4 and TRBJ1-6; D perhaps matches TRBD1 (5 bases). This CDR3 is 14 amino acids long. Between the trimmed V and J ends, which lost 3 bases and 6 bases, there was a span of 9 bases. The CDR3: CASSLVGPNSPLHF. Here the CDR3 DNA reads TGTGCCAGCAGTTTGGTGGGACCTAATTCACCCCTCCACTTT.